A selection of T cell receptor beta chains follows, all from one sample in a study of radiotherapy plus CTLA-4 blockade in lung cancer. Here immunoSEQ multiplex PCR was the method, and the copy in TCRdb shows in-frame clones only, minus some. This sample has about 60,000 clones, with 77% found just once. The sequences come from peripheral blood, collected from a patient treated with radiotherapy plus ipilimumab. Receptors originate from a human donor with non-small cell lung cancer who had a partial response to radiotherapy plus ipilimumab. The CDR3 runs from the conserved cysteine through the conserved F or W. D genes are given only for firm matches. Clone size is not always given. Where it is, it says once, few, many or a class for expanded clones.

v_call	j_call	d_call	clone_size	cdr3_aa	cdr3_nt
TRBV9	TRBJ2-7	TRBD2	NA	CASSVEVTSDFYEQYF	TGTGCCAGCAGCGTAGAAGTGACTAGCGACTTCTACGAGCAGTACTTC
TRBV5-1	TRBJ1-6	TRBD1	once	CASRLDRENSPLHF	TGCGCCAGCAGACTGGACAGGGAAAATTCACCCCTCCACTTT
TRBV7-8	TRBJ1-1	NA	NA	CASTNTGNTEAFF	TGTGCCAGCACCAACACAGGGAACACTGAAGCTTTCTTT
TRBV4-3	TRBJ1-5	NA	NA	CASSQDVADDQPQHF	TGCGCCAGCAGCCAAGATGTCGCGGATGATCAGCCCCAGCATTTT
TRBV5-6	TRBJ1-3	NA	once	CASSLNQGLDTIYF	TGTGCCAGCAGCTTGAACCAGGGGTTGGACACCATATATTTT
TRBV9	TRBJ2-7	TRBD2	NA	CASSPTGGGGKYEQYF	TGTGCCAGCAGCCCGACCGGAGGCGGGGGGAAATACGAGCAGTACTTC
TRBV6-6	TRBJ1-1	TRBD1	NA	CASSDRRQGSGTEAFF	TGTGCCAGCAGCGACCGACGACAGGGGAGCGGCACTGAAGCTTTCTTT
TRBV13	TRBJ2-5	NA	NA	CASSLGGAPIQETQYF	TGTGCCAGCAGCTTAGGGGGGGCGCCCATCCAAGAGACCCAGTACTTC
TRBV7-9	TRBJ1-5	NA	NA	CASSLTGQPQHF	TGTGCCAGCAGCCTAACCGGTCAGCCCCAGCATTTT
TRBV25-1	TRBJ2-4	TRBD2	NA	CASRVAGGFENIQYF	TGTGCCAGCAGGGTAGCGGGGGGTTTCGAAAACATTCAGTACTTC
TRBV6-6	TRBJ1-6	TRBD1	once	CASGGTGQSPLHF	TGTGCCAGCGGAGGGACAGGCCAATCACCCCTCCACTTT
TRBV12-5	TRBJ2-3	NA	NA	CASGLSRGQFPDTQYF	TGTGCTAGTGGTCTCTCTCGCGGACAGTTCCCAGATACGCAGTATTTT
TRBV9	TRBJ1-3	TRBD1	NA	CASSVADRVSGNTIYF	TGTGCCAGCAGCGTAGCTGACAGGGTCTCCGGAAACACCATATATTTT
TRBV11-3	TRBJ1-1	NA	NA	CASSLQGMNTEAFF	TGTGCCAGCAGCTTACAGGGGATGAACACTGAAGCTTTCTTT
TRBV5-5	TRBJ1-4	NA	NA	CASSSPPQGIGEKLFF	TGTGCCAGCAGCTCCCCGCCCCAGGGGATCGGCGAAAAACTGTTTTTT
TRBV11-2	TRBJ2-1	TRBD2	NA	CASSPKTSGGAIYNEQFF	TGTGCCAGCAGCCCAAAGACTAGCGGGGGGGCGATCTACAATGAGCAGTTCTTC
TRBV4-1	TRBJ2-7	NA	NA	CASSQGQAYEQYF	TGCGCCAGCAGCCAAGGCCAGGCCTACGAGCAGTACTTC
TRBV6-1	TRBJ2-3	TRBD2	few	CASSVSSGAGTDTQYF	TGTGCCAGCAGTGTCTCTAGCGGGGCTGGCACAGATACGCAGTATTTT
TRBV6-1	TRBJ1-6	TRBD1	NA	CASSELGQGNNSPLHF	TGTGCCAGCAGTGAATTGGGACAGGGGAATAATTCACCCCTCCACTTT
TRBV5-8	TRBJ2-6	NA	NA	CAIGDRLRANVLTF	TGTGCCATCGGAGACAGGCTGCGGGCCAACGTCCTGACTTTC
TRBV11-2	TRBJ2-3	NA	NA	CASSFTPPDTQYF	TGTGCCAGCAGCTTCACTCCGCCAGATACGCAGTATTTT
TRBV6-1	TRBJ2-2	NA	NA	CASSTTRGTGELFF	TGTGCCAGCAGTACTACCAGGGGAACCGGGGAGCTGTTTTTT
TRBV7-7	TRBJ2-1	TRBD2	NA	CASSSQPGLAGNEQFF	TGTGCCAGCAGCTCCCAACCGGGACTAGCGGGAAATGAGCAGTTCTTC
TRBV7-2	TRBJ1-2	NA	NA	CASSLGTANYGYTF	TGTGCCAGCAGCTTAGGGACAGCTAACTATGGCTACACCTTC
TRBV23-1	TRBJ2-7	TRBD1	NA	CASSQSPGQGAHEQYF	TGCGCCAGCAGTCAATCGCCCGGGCAGGGGGCCCACGAGCAGTACTTC
TRBV6-1	TRBJ1-6	NA	NA	CASIRDGGTNSPLHF	TGTGCCAGCATAAGGGATGGAGGGACCAATTCACCCCTCCACTTT
TRBV5-8	TRBJ1-5	TRBD1	NA	CASSRTGEGNQPQHF	TGTGCCAGCAGCCGGACAGGGGAGGGCAATCAGCCCCAGCATTTT
TRBV5-6	TRBJ2-3	NA	NA	CASSPRLGDTDTQYF	TGTGCCAGCAGTCCCCGACTAGGGGACACAGATACGCAGTATTTT